This record concerns one T cell receptor beta chain sequence. Antigen specificity is unknown. Trimming took 10 bases from V and 0 from J, leaving 19 bases between them. From germline, CDR1 is MNHEY and CDR2 SMNVEV (reference sequence). The CDR3 is made up of 15 amino acids. Extraction and reverse transcription of RNA yielded cDNA as the sequencing template. The data were produced by immunoSEQ multiplex PCR, yet TCRdb's version contains in-frame clones alone and is incomplete. This sample has around 82,000 clones, with roughly half found just once. Peripheral blood and lesional scalp punch biopsies came from alopecia areata patients. This record comes from a study of CD8+ T cells in alopecia areata. Study outcomes and limitations: Sharing of TCR sequences between patients (possibly for HLA-related reasons) was less clear than in mice. Elevated clonality characterized lesional scalp relative to normal scalp, particularly in alopecia totalis/universalis.

Sequenced input: NKG2D-high CD8+ T cells sorted from blood. The J gene is TRBJ2-7, the V gene TRBV27; D is perhaps TRBD1 or TRBD2 (7 bases each). This TCR derives from a human donor with alopecia areata. The DNA for the CDR3 is TGTGCCACCTCCCAGCGGGGACAGTTCTCCTACGAGCAGTACTTC. It encodes CATSQRGQFSYEQYF.